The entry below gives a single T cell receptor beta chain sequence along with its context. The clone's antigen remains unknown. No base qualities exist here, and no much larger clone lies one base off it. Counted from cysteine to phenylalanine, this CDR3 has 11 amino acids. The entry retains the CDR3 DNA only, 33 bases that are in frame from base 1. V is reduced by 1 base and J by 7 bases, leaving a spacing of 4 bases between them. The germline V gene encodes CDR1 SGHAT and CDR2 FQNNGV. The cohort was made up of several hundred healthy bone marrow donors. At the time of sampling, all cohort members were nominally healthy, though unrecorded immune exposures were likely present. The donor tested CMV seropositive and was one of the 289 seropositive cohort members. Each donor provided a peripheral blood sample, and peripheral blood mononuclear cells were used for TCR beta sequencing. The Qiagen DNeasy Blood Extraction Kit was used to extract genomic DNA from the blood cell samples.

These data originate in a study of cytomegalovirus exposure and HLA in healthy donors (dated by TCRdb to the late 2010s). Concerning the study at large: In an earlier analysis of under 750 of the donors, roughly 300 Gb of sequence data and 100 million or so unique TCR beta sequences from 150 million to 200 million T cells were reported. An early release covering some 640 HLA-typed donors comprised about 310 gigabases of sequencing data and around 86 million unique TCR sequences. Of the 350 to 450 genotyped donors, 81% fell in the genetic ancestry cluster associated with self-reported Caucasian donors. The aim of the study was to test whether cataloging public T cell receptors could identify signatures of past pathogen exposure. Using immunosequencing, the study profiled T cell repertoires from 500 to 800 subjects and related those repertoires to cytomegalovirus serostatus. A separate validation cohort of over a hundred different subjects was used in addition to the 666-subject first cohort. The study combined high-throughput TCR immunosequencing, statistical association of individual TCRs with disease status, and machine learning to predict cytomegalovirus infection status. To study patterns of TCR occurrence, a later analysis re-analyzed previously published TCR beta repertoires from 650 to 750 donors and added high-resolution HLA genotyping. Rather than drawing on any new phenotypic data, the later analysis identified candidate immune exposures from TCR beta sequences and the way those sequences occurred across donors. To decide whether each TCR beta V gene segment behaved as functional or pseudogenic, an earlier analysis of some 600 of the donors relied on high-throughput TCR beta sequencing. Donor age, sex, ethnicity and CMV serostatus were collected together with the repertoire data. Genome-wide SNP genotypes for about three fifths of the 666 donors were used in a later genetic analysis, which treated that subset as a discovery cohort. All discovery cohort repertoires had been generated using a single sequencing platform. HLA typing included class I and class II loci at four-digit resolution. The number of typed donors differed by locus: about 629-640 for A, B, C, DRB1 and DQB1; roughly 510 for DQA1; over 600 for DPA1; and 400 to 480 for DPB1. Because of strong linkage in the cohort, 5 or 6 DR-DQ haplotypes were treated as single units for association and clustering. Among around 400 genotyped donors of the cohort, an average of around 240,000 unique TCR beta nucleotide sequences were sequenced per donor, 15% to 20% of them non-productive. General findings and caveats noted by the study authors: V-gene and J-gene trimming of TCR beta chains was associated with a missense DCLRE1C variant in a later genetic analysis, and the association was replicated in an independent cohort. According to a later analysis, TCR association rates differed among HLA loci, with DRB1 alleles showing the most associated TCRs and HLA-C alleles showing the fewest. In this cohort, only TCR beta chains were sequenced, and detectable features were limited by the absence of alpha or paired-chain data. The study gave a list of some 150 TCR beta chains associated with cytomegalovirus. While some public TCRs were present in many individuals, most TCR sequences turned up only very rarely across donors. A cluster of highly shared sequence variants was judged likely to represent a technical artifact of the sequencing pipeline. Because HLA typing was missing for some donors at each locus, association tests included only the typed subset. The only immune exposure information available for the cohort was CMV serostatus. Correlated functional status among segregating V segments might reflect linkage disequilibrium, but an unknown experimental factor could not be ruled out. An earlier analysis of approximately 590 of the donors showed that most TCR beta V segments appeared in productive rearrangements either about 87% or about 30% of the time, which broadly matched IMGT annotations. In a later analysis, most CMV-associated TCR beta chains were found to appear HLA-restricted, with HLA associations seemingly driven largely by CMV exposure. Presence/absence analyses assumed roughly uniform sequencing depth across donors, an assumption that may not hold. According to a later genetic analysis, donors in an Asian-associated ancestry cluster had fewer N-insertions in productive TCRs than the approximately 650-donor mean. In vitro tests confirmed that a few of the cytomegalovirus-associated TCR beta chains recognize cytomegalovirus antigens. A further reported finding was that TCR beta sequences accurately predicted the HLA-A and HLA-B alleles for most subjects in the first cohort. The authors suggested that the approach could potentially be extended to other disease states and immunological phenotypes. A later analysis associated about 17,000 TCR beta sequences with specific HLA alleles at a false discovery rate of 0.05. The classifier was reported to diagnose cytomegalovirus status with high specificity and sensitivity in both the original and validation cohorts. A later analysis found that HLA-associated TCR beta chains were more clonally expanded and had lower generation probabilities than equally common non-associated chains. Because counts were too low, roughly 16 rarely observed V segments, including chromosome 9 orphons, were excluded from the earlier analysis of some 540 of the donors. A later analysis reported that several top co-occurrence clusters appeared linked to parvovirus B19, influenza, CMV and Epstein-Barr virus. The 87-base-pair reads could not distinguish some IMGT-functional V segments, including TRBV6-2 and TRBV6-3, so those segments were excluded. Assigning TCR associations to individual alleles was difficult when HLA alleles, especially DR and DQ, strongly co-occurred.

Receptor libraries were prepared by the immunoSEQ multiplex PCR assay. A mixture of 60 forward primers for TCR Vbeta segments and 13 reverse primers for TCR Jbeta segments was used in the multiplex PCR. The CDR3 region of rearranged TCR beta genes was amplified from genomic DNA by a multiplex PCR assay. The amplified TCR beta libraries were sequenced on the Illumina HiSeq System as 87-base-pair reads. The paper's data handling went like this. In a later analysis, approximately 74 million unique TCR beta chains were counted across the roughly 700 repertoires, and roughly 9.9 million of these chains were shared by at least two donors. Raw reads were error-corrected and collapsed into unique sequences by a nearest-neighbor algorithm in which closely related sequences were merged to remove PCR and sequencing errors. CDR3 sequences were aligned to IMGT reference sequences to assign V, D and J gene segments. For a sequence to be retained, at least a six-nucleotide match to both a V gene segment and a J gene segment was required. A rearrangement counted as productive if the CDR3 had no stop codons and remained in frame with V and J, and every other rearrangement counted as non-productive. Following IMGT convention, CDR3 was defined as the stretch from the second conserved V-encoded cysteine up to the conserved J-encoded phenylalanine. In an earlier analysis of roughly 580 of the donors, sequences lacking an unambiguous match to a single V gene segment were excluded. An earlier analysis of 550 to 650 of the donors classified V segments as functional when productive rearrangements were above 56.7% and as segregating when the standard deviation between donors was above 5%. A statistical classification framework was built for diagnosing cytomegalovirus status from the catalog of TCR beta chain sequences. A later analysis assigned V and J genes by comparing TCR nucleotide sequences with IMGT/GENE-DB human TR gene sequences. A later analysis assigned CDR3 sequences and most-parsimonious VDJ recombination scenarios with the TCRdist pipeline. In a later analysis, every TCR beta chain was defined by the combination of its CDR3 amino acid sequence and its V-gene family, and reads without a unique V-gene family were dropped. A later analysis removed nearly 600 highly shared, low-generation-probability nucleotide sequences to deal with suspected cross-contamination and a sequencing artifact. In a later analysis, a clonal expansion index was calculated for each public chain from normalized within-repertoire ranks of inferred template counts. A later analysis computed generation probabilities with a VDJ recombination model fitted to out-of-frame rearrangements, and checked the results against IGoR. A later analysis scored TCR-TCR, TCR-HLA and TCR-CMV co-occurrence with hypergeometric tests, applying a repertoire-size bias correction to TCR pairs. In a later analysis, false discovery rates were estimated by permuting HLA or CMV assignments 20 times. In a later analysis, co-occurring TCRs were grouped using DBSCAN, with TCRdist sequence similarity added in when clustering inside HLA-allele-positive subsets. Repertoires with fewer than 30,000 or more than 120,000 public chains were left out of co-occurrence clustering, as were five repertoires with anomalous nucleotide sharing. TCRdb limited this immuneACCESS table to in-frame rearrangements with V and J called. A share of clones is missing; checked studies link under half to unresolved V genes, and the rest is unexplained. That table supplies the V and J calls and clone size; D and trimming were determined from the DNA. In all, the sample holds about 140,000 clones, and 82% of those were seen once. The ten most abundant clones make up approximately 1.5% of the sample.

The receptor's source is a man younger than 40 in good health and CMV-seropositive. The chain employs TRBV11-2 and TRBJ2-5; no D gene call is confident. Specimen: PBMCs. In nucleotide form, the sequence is TGTGCCAGCAGCTTAGGAGGGACCCAGTACTTC. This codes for CASSLGGTQYF.